Listed here are 23 T cell receptor beta chains from one sample, sequenced in a study of CD8 T cells in ankylosing spondylitis. Using its own MiXCR run on the 5' RACE reads, TCRdb lists one record per CDR3 protein. The table includes a few hundred thousand distinct CDR3 sequences, under 14% detected once. Sequenced sample: blood, either unsorted or a sorted T cell fraction (not recorded which). These receptors all come from a female donor with ankylosing spondylitis or in good health (not recorded which).

This clonotype was observed many times. CDR3 sequence (DNA): TGCGCCAGCAGTGAAGGCCAAGATCATAATTCACCCCTCCACTTT. Its translation is CASSEGQDHNSPLHF. This chain uses TRBV10-2 with TRBJ1-6; D remains ambiguous. This CDR3 is built from 15 residues. CDR1 is WSHSY, CDR2 SAAADI, per germline. V dropped 3 bases and J dropped 5 bases, with 11 bases sitting between them.

Ten or more counts support this clonotype. This chain links TRBV11-2 with TRBJ2-7, with 11 bases lining up with TRBD1. The J segment lost 6 bases and the V segment lost 3 bases, leaving 10 bases of the junction unmatched. The CDR3 loop spans 16 amino acids. CDR1 is SGHAT and CDR2 is FQNNGV in the germline V gene. In nucleotides, the CDR3 is TGTGCCAGCAGCTTCATGCGGACGGGGACAGGGGGCGAGCAGTACTTC. It yields the protein CASSFMRTGTGGEQYF. Using reference TRBV11-2 and TRBJ2-7 for the parts outside the CDR3, the full variable domain is EAGVAQSPRYKIIEKRQSVAFWCNPISGHATLYWYQQILGQGPKLLIQFQNNGVVDDSQLPKDRFSAERLKGVDSTLKIQPAKLEDSAVYLCASSFMRTGTGGEQYFGPGTRLTVT.

This clonotype occurred many times. This chain connects TRBV28 to TRBJ2-1; D gene uncertain. V lost 2 bases and J 0 bases, leaving 5 bases between the germline ends. This CDR3 is built from 14 residues. CDR1 is MDHEN and CDR2 is SYDVKM in the germline V gene. The CDR3 bases are TGTGCCAGCAGTTTAGGTCACTCCTACAATGAGCAGTTCTTC. Amino acid sequence: CASSLGHSYNEQFF.

This rearrangement joins TRBV7-9 to TRBJ2-1, with 8 bases fitting TRBD2. Per the germline V gene, CDR1 is SEHNR and CDR2 is FQNEAQ (reference sequence). V lost 10 bases and J lost 0; bases outside the gene matches: 8. This CDR3 contains 15 residues. CDR3 amino acids: CANTERGSSYNEQFF. The CDR3 nucleotides read TGTGCCAACACCGAGCGGGGGAGCTCCTACAATGAGCAGTTCTTC. Combining the CDR3 with reference TRBV7-9 and TRBJ2-1 gives the whole variable domain DTGVSQNPRHKITKRGQNVTFRCDPISEHNRLYWYRQTLGQGPEFLTYFQNEAQLEKSRLLSDRFSAERPKGSFSTLEIQRTEQGDSAMYLCANTERGSSYNEQFFGPGTRLTVL.

This clonotype has ten or more counts. The chain has TRBV10-3 and TRBJ2-3; D remains ambiguous. The V gene lost 2 bases and the J gene lost 4 bases, with 4 bases spanning the gap. This CDR3 has 12 residues. Germline V gene data show CDR1 as ENHRY and CDR2 as SYGVKD. In DNA, the CDR3 is TGTGCCATCAGTGAGGGCCCAGATACGCAGTATTTT. Amino acids: CAISEGPDTQYF.

This clonotype has more than one count but fewer than ten. The rearrangement joins TRBV28 to TRBJ1-1; D remains ambiguous. The V gene lost 3 bases and the J gene lost 10 bases, with 21 bases spanning the gap. The CDR3 has 15 residues. Germline CDR1 and CDR2: MDHEN and SYDVKM. The CDR3 reads CASSLYSKTGSPAFF. CDR3 sequence (DNA): TGTGCCAGCAGTTTGTACTCAAAGACCGGGAGCCCAGCTTTCTTT. Looking up the rest from reference TRBV28 and TRBJ1-1 gives the full variable domain: DVKVTQSSRYLVKRTGEKVFLECVQDMDHENMFWYRQDPGLGLRLIYFSYDVKMKEKGDIPEGYSVSREKKERFSLILESASTNQTSMYLCASSLYSKTGSPAFFGQGTRLTVV.

This clonotype was seen many times. The chain combines TRBV28 with TRBJ2-3; TRBD1 matches 7 bases. This CDR3 has 15 residues. CDR1 and CDR2 (germline): MDHEN, SYDVKM. After removal of 6 bases from V and 13 bases from J, the junction contained 19 bases not matched to a gene. Written as DNA, the CDR3 is TGTGCCAGCAGCGAATCCGGGACAGAGCTTTATGTGGAGTATTTT. Its translation: CASSESGTELYVEYF.

This clonotype occurred many times. The CDR3 region is CASSQRGLAGDIQYF. The DNA of the CDR3 is TGTGCCAGCAGCCAAAGAGGGCTAGCCGGGGACATTCAGTACTTC. This rearrangement joins TRBV3-1 to TRBJ2-4; possibly TRBD2 for D (5 bases). Trimming took 2 bases from V and 8 from J, leaving 16 bases between them. Germline-derived CDR1 and CDR2 are LGHDT and YNNKEL (reference sequence). The CDR3 has 15 residues. Looking up the rest from reference TRBV3-1 and TRBJ2-4 gives the full variable domain: DTAVSQTPKYLVTQMGNDKSIKCEQNLGHDTMYWYKQDSKKFLKIMFSYNNKELIINETVPNRFSPKSPDKAHLNLHINSLELGDSAVYFCASSQRGLAGDIQYFGAGTRLSVL.

In regard to this clonotype: The germline gene is not matched at one end of the junction; a read error may be the cause. The rearrangement uses TRBV20-1 and TRBJ2-3, with 8 bases aligning to TRBD2. CDR1 and CDR2 from the germline V gene are DFQATT and SNEGSKA (reference sequence). The CDR3 is 16 residues long. CDR3 sequence reads: CCAPRGLAGITDTQYF. In DNA, the CDR3 is TGCTGTGCTCCGCGAGGACTAGCAGGAATCACAGATACGCAGTATTTT.

V gene TRBV29-1 combines with J gene TRBJ1-3; D not certain. This CDR3 is built from 12 residues. Per germline, CDR1 SQVTM and CDR2 ANQGSEA. V lost 4 bases, J lost 2 bases, and 6 bases lay in between. CDR3 nucleotides: TGCAGCGTTGGGACGGCTGGAAACACCATATATTTT. Its translation is CSVGTAGNTIYF.

The table lists this clonotype with a few counts. The chain employs TRBV12-3 or TRBV12-4 and TRBJ1-1; D unresolved. V lost 3 bases and J lost 7, with 6 bases in between. The length of the CDR3 is 11 residues. This CDR3 reads CASSFPGEAFF. CDR3 DNA sequence: TGTGCCAGCAGTTTCCCGGGTGAAGCTTTCTTT.

The chain uses TRBV5-6 and TRBJ1-5, with 8 bases matching TRBD1. Germline CDR1 reads SGHDT; CDR2 reads YYEEEE. V gave up 1 base and J gave up 6 bases; unmatched junction bases: 9. The CDR3 is made up of 16 amino acids. DNA for the CDR3: TGTGCCAGCAGCTTGAGGGCAGGGGGCGCGGGTCAGCCCCAGCATTTT. Encoded protein: CASSLRAGGAGQPQHF.

This clonotype has a count of ten or more. The V gene is TRBV7-9, the J gene TRBJ1-2; tentative D call: TRBD1 (5 bases). Trimming left V 7 bases short and J 2 bases short, with 17 bases between. Germline CDR1 reads SEHNR; CDR2 reads FQNEAQ (reference sequence). The CDR3 consists of 15 residues. The CDR3 bases are TGTGCCAGCACCGAAGCCCCGAAGGGGAACTATGGCTACACCTTC. Translating gives CASTEAPKGNYGYTF.

In its sample, this clonotype was seen a few times. This chain links TRBV28 with TRBJ2-1; D is possibly TRBD1 or TRBD2 (5 bases each). V was clipped by 4 bases and J by 4 bases, with 11 bases between them. In germline, CDR1 is MDHEN, CDR2 SYDVKM. The CDR3 contains 14 residues. CDR3 protein: CASSSRDRYNEQFF. CDR3 sequence (DNA): TGTGCCAGCAGTTCCCGGGACCGGTACAATGAGCAGTTCTTC.

This clonotype was counted at least ten times. The chain has TRBV12-3 or TRBV12-4 and TRBJ2-5; perhaps TRBD1 as D (6 bases). The V end lost 3 bases, the J end lost 5 bases, and 7 bases lay between the germline ends. The length of the CDR3 is 12 residues. The chain's CDR3 is CASSFRGETQYF. The CDR3 DNA reads as TGTGCCAGCAGTTTTAGGGGGGAGACCCAGTACTTC.

A few counts support this clonotype. The V call is TRBV15, the J call TRBJ2-1, with a weak D call TRBD1 (6 bases). Per the germline V gene, CDR1 is LNHNV and CDR2 is YYDKDF (reference sequence). Trimming took 3 bases from V and 9 from J, leaving 12 bases between them. This CDR3 has 13 amino acids. CDR3 DNA sequence: TGTGCCACCAGCAGGGCCAGGGGTTCTGAGCAGTTCTTC. This translates into CATSRARGSEQFF.

The J gene is TRBJ2-3, the V gene TRBV28, with 9 bases that match TRBD1. V was clipped by 5 bases and J by 1 base; unmatched bases: 13. Germline V gene lookup returns CDR1 MDHEN and CDR2 SYDVKM. CDR3 length equals 18 residues. The CDR3: CASSLAGTGYRGTDTQYF. In DNA form, the CDR3 reads TGTGCCAGCAGTCTAGCCGGGACAGGGTATCGGGGCACAGATACGCAGTATTTT.

This clonotype was recorded many times. The chain is built from TRBV7-2 and TRBJ2-5; D ambiguous. Trimming took off 4 bases at V and 0 bases at J, with 6 bases between the two ends. Germline values: CDR1 SGHTA, CDR2 FQGNSA. This CDR3 contains 13 residues. CDR3 in DNA: TGTGCCAGCAGCTCCATGTACCAAGAGACCCAGTACTTC. This encodes CASSSMYQETQYF.

There are a few counts of this clonotype. V is TRBV5-1 and J is TRBJ2-2; perhaps TRBD1 as D (7 bases). CDR3 length equals 15 residues. V lost 4 bases and J 5 bases, leaving 15 bases between the germline ends. Per germline, CDR1 SGHRS and CDR2 YFSETQ. The CDR3: CASSRDRAGTGELFF. In nucleotides, the CDR3 is TGCGCCAGCAGCCGTGACAGGGCGGGGACCGGGGAGCTGTTTTTT.

This clonotype was recorded at least ten times. The genes are TRBV7-9 and TRBJ2-1, with D unresolved. In germline, CDR1 is SEHNR, CDR2 FQNEAQ (reference sequence). Trimming pared 5 bases from V and 2 bases from J, leaving 10 bases between. The CDR3 runs to 14 residues. For the CDR3, the DNA is TGTGCCAGCAGCCCCGCTCCTACCTACAATGAGCAGTTCTTC. Protein product: CASSPAPTYNEQFF.

This clonotype has ten or more counts. The chain joins TRBV7-2 to TRBJ2-3; no clear D gene. The CDR3 runs 11 residues. Germline V CDR1 and CDR2: SGHTA, FQGNSA. The ends were cut back, 6 bases at V and 6 bases at J, with 7 bases in the middle. In nucleotides, the CDR3 is TGTGCCAGCAGATTTATCGATACGCAGTATTTT. Protein product: CASRFIDTQYF.

This clonotype turned up a few times. The chain joins TRBV3-1 to TRBJ1-6; TRBD1 matches 9 bases. The CDR3 runs 15 residues. Germline V gene sequence: CDR1 LGHDT, CDR2 YNNKEL (reference sequence). The V and J ends lost 2 bases and 7 bases, in that order; junction bases with no gene match: 3. The CDR3 region is CASSQNGQGNSPLHF. The CDR3 DNA sequence: TGTGCCAGCAGCCAAAATGGACAGGGGAATTCACCCCTCCACTTT.

This clonotype was recorded at least ten times. The chain carries TRBV12-3 or TRBV12-4 and TRBJ2-7, with TRBD2 as a possible D gene (6 bases). CDR3 size: 14 residues. With 6 bases removed from V and 6 bases from J, the gap between germline ends came to 18 bases. CDR3 in amino acids: CASSLPRGTAEQYF. CDR3 nucleotide sequence: TGTGCCAGCAGCCTGCCCCGGGGGACGGCCGAGCAGTACTTC.